These 16 T cell receptor beta chains were sequenced from one sample in a study of control samples from healthy donors and cancer patients. TCRdb's copy holds only in-frame clones and misses some; the assay was immunoSEQ multiplex PCR. The top ten clones hold 1.5% to 2% of a sample with some 190,000 clones, about 91% of them seen once. Sequencing input: blood. The source is a man aged 25 to 40 in good health.

The chain uses TRBV30 and TRBJ2-7; a weak D match, TRBD1 (6 bases). The CDR3 contains 13 residues. The V end was cut by 0 bases, the J end by 4 bases, with 10 bases between. The germline CDR1 and CDR2 sequences are GTSNPN and SVGIG (reference sequence). The DNA for the CDR3 is TGTGCCTGGAGTGTTGACAGGTTGTACGAGCAGTACTTC. The encoded protein is CAWSVDRLYEQYF.

The rearrangement uses TRBV9 and TRBJ2-2; the match to TRBD2 covers 14 bases. The CDR3 sequence is 16 residues long. The germline gives CDR1 SGDLS, CDR2 YYNGEE. Trimming removed 4 bases from V and 4 bases from J; junction bases left unmatched: 3. The CDR3 spells CASSPGTSGGTGELFF. The CDR3 nucleotides read TGTGCCAGCAGCCCAGGGACTAGCGGGGGCACCGGGGAGCTGTTTTTT.

The chain joins TRBV12-3 or TRBV12-4 to TRBJ2-1, with unresolved D. This CDR3 region has 13 residues. V lost 5 bases to trimming and J lost 3 bases, with 8 bases between them. The CDR3 region is CASSHVNYNEQFF. DNA of the CDR3: TGTGCCAGCAGTCATGTGAACTACAATGAGCAGTTCTTC.

The V gene is TRBV7-7, the J gene TRBJ2-7; tentatively, D is TRBD2 (5 bases). Deletions cut 5 bases from V and 2 bases from J, with 16 bases between. Germline lookup yields CDR1 SSHAT and CDR2 FNYEAQ (reference sequence). This CDR3 is 15 amino acids long. This chain's CDR3 is CASSLREGIPYEQYF. Written as DNA, the CDR3 is TGTGCCAGCAGCCTCCGGGAAGGAATTCCCTACGAGCAGTACTTC.

J is TRBJ1-1 and V is TRBV4-2, with a possible D match to TRBD1 (5 bases). The CDR3 is made up of 17 amino acids. The V gene lost 1 base and the J gene lost 0 bases, with 15 bases spanning the gap. CDR1 and CDR2 from the germline V gene are LGHNA and YNFKEQ. As DNA, the CDR3 is TGTGCCAGCAGCCAAGGGGACGGACGACCCATGAACACTGAAGCTTTCTTT. Its protein product is CASSQGDGRPMNTEAFF.

The genes are TRBV6-6 and TRBJ1-1, with D perhaps TRBD1 (5 bases). The germline V gene encodes CDR1 MNHNY and CDR2 SVGAGI (reference sequence). Trimming took off 7 bases at V and 0 bases at J, with 9 bases between the two ends. CDR3 length: 13 residues. CDR3 bases: TGTGCCAGCACTACAGGTATGAACACTGAAGCTTTCTTT. Translation: CASTTGMNTEAFF.

This rearrangement joins TRBV3-1 (or the pseudogene TRBV3-2) to TRBJ1-3, with D unclear. The CDR3 contains 16 residues. Trimming removed 4 bases at V and 0 bases at J, with 13 bases between. The germline V gene has CDR1 LGHDT and CDR2 YNNKEL (reference sequence). The CDR3 DNA sequence: TGTGCCAGCAGCCGATACACGTTCTTCTCTGGAAACACCATATATTTT. Translating gives CASSRYTFFSGNTIYF.

The chain recombines TRBV25-1 with TRBJ2-3; D is uncertain. The CDR3 has 12 amino acids. Per germline, CDR1 MGHDK and CDR2 SYGVNS. Trimming removed 4 bases from V and 0 bases from J, with 2 bases in between. CDR3 in amino acids: CASSGSTDTQYF. For the CDR3, the DNA is TGTGCCAGCAGTGGCAGCACAGATACGCAGTATTTT.

This sequence joins TRBV18 and TRBJ1-1, with TRBD1 matching 9 bases. The germline V gene encodes CDR1 KGHSH and CDR2 LQKENI. V shed 3 bases, J shed 0 bases, and the junction held 5 bases outside the gene matches. The CDR3 has 16 amino acids. The CDR3 here is CASSPDRGSMNTEAFF. The CDR3 nucleotides read TGTGCCAGCTCACCCGACAGGGGGAGCATGAACACTGAAGCTTTCTTT.

This chain connects TRBV6-6 to TRBJ2-7; 7 bases align to TRBD1. Germline assignment: CDR1 MNHNY and CDR2 SVGAGI (reference sequence). V was pared by 0 bases and J by 4 bases, with 3 bases of the junction left unmatched. This CDR3 contains 14 residues. The CDR3 DNA follows: TGTGCCAGCAGTTACTCTCAGGGGGTATACGAGCAGTACTTC. Encoded protein: CASSYSQGVYEQYF.

Concerning this clone itself: The same CDR3 is also encoded by other DNA sequences in this sample. The rearrangement links TRBV5-1 to TRBJ2-3; 7 bases match TRBD1. The CDR3 sequence is 15 residues long. Looked up from germline, CDR1 is SGHRS and CDR2 is YFSETQ. Losses at the gene ends were 4 bases for V and 2 bases for J; bases not matched to a gene: 7. CDR3 nucleotide sequence: TGCGCCAGCAGCCCGGACAGGCGGACCACAGATACGCAGTATTTT. Translated: CASSPDRRTTDTQYF.

A single count supports this clone. The V and J genes are TRBV15 and TRBJ2-7, with TRBD2 matching 7 bases. Trimming at V came to 0 bases and at J to 1 base, leaving 12 bases not matched to a gene. This CDR3 has 18 residues. Germline V gene sequence: CDR1 LNHNV, CDR2 YYDKDF (reference sequence). CDR3 bases: TGTGCCACCAGCAGAGAAGGTCTAGGGCGGGGGACTTCCTACGAGCAGTACTTC. It translates to CATSREGLGRGTSYEQYF. Variable domain in full (rest from reference TRBV15 and TRBJ2-7): DAMVIQNPRYQVTQFGKPVTLSCSQTLNHNVMYWYQQKSSQAPKLLFHYYDKDFNNEADTPDNFQSRRPNTSFCFLDIRSPGLGDTAMYLCATSREGLGRGTSYEQYFGPGTRLTVT.

Concerning this clone itself: In the same sample, other DNA sequences code for this CDR3. The V gene is TRBV19, the J gene TRBJ1-5; D uncertain. V lost 2 bases to trimming and J lost 7 bases, with 12 bases between them. This CDR3 region has 14 residues. Germline CDR1 and CDR2: LNHDA and SQIVND (reference sequence). This CDR3 is CASSIRGGNQPQHF. Written as DNA, the CDR3 is TGTGCCAGTAGTATACGGGGAGGGAACCAGCCCCAGCATTTT.

J is TRBJ2-3 and V is TRBV5-4, with D tentatively TRBD1 (5 bases). There are 13 residues in the CDR3. Trimming pared 6 bases from V and 5 bases from J, leaving 13 bases between. Per the germline V gene, CDR1 is SGHNT and CDR2 is YYREEE (reference sequence). The CDR3: CASTYSGQDTQYF. CDR3 coding DNA: TGTGCCAGCACCTACTCCGGACAAGATACGCAGTATTTT.

The rearrangement uses TRBV2 and TRBJ1-5; unclear D gene. The CDR3 is 14 residues long. The germline V gene has CDR1 SNHLY and CDR2 FYNNEI. Trimming stripped 5 bases from V and 0 bases from J, with 8 bases between. Written as DNA, the CDR3 is TGTGCCAGCAGTAAGAGTTTTAGCAATCAGCCCCAGCATTTT. Its protein product is CASSKSFSNQPQHF.

The genes are TRBV9 and TRBJ2-3, with 10 bases identical to TRBD2. This CDR3 has 16 amino acids. V dropped 2 bases and J dropped 5; count of bases not matched to a gene: 8. Germline CDR1 is SGDLS and CDR2 is YYNGEE. The DNA of the CDR3 is TGTGCCAGCAGCGTTACTAGCGGGGCGGTAGGAGATACGCAGTATTTT. As protein: CASSVTSGAVGDTQYF.